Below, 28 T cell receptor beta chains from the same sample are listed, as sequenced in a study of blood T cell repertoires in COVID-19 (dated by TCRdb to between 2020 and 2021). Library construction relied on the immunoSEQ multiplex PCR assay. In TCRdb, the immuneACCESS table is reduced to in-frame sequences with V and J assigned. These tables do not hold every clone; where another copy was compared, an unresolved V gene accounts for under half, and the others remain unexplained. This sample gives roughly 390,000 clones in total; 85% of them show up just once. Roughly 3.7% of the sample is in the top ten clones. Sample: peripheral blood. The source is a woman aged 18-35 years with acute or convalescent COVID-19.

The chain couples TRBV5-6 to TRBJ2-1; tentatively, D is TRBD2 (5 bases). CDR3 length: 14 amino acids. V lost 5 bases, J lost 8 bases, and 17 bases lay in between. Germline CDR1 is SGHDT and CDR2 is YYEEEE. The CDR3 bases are TGTGCCAGCAGTTTCGTCCGATGGGGAGATGAGCAGTTCTTC. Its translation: CASSFVRWGDEQFF.

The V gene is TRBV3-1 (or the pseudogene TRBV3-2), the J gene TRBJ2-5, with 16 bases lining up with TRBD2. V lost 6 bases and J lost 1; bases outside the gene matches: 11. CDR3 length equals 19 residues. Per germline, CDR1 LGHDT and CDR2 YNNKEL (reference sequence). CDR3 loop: CASRQSGTSGGAFQETQYF. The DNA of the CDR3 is TGTGCCAGCAGACAGTCCGGGACTAGCGGGGGGGCCTTCCAAGAGACCCAGTACTTC.

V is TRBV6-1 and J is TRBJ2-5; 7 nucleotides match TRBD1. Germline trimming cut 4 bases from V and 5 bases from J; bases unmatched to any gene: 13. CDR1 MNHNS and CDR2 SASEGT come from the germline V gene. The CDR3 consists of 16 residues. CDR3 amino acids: CASSGIPGGWRETQYF. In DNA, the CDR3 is TGTGCCAGCAGTGGAATACCAGGGGGATGGAGGGAGACCCAGTACTTC.

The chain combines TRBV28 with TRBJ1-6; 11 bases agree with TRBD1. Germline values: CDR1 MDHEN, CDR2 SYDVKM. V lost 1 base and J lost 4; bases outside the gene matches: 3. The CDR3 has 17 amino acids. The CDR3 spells CASSLSGQGVYNSPLHF. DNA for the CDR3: TGTGCCAGCAGTTTATCGGGACAGGGGGTTTATAATTCACCCCTCCACTTT.

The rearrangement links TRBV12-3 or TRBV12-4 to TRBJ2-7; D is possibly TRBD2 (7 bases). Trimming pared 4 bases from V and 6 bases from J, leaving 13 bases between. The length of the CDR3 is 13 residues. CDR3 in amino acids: CASSSGRGGEQYF. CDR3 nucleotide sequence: TGTGCCAGCAGTTCAGGAAGGGGGGGCGAGCAGTACTTC.

CDR3 residues: CASSMGTAMAFF. The CDR3, as DNA: TGTGCCAGTAGTATGGGGACAGCGATGGCTTTCTTT. The rearrangement uses TRBV19 and TRBJ1-1; 7 nucleotides agree with TRBD1. The length of the CDR3 is 12 residues. Germline V gives CDR1 LNHDA, CDR2 SQIVND (reference sequence). Trimming took 3 bases from V and 11 from J; bases not matched to a gene: 6.

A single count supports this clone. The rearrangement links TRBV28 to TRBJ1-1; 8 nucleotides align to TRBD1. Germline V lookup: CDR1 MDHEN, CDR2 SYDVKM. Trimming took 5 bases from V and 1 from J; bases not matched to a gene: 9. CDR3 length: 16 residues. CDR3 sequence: CASSPTSDRANTEAFF. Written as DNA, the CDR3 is TGTGCCAGCAGTCCCACCTCGGACAGGGCGAACACTGAAGCTTTCTTT.

The CDR3, as DNA: TGTGCCACCAGTGATTTACAGGGCAATCAGCCCCAGCATTTT. This sequence encodes CATSDLQGNQPQHF. The chain carries TRBV24-1 and TRBJ1-5; weak D call: TRBD1 (5 bases). The CDR3 sequence is 14 residues long. V was pared by 1 base and J by 2 bases, with 5 bases between. CDR1 is KGHDR, CDR2 SFDVKD, per germline.

DNA of the CDR3: TGTGCCAGCAGCCAAGGGTTCTGGGCTGCGAACACCGGGGAGCTGTTTTTT. Amino acid sequence: CASSQGFWAANTGELFF. The rearrangement links TRBV14 to TRBJ2-2; D is ambiguous. This CDR3 is 17 amino acids long. Trimming cost V 1 base and J 0 bases, with 12 bases left between them. The germline CDR1 and CDR2 sequences are SGHDN and FVKESK.

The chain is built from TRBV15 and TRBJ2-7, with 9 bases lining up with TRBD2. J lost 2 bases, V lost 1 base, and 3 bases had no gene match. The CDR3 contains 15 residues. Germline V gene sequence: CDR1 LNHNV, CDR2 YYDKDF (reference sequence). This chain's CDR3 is CATSRGGGGTYEQYF. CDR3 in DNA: TGTGCCACCAGCAGAGGCGGGGGGGGGACCTACGAGCAGTACTTC.

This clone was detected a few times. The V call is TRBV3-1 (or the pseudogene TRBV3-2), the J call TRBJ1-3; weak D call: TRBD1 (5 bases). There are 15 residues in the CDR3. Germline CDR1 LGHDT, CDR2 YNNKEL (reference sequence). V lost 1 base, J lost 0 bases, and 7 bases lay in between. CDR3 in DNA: TGTGCCAGCAGCCAAGCAGGGATCTCTGGAAACACCATATATTTT. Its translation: CASSQAGISGNTIYF.

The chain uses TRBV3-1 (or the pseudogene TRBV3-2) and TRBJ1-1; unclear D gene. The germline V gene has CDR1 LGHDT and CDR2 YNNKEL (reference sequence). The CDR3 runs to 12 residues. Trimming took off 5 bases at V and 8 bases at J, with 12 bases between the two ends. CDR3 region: CASSYGRGEAFF. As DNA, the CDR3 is TGTGCCAGCAGCTACGGACGGGGAGAAGCTTTCTTT.

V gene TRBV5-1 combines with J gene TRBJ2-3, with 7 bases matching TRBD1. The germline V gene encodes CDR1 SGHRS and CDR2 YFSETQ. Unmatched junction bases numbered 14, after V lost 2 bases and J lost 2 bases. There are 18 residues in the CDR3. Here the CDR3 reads CASSLAPSPTGFTDTQYF. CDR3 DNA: TGCGCCAGCAGCTTAGCCCCCTCTCCGACAGGGTTCACAGATACGCAGTATTTT.

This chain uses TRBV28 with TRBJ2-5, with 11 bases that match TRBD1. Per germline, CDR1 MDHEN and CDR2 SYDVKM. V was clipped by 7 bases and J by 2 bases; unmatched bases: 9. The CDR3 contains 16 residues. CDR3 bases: TGTGCCAGCATATACGCCGGGACAGGGGGTCAAGAGACCCAGTACTTC. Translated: CASIYAGTGGQETQYF.

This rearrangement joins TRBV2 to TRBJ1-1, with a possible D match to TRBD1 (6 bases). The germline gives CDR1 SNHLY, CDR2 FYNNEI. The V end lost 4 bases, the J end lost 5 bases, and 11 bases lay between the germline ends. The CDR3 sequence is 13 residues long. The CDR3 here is CASSVGRGTEAFF. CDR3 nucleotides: TGTGCCAGCAGTGTGGGCAGGGGAACTGAAGCTTTCTTT.

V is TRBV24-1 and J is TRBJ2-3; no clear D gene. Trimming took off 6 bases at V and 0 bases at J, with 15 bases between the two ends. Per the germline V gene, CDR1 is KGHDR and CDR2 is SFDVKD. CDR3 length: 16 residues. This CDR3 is CATSLGRGFSTDTQYF. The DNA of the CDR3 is TGTGCCACCAGTCTCGGAAGAGGATTCAGCACAGATACGCAGTATTTT.

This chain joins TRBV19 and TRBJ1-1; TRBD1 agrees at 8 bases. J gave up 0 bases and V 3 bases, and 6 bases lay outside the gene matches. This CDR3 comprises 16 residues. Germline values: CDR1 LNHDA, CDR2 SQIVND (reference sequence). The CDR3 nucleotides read TGTGCCAGTAGTATGGGCCAGGGACAGGTGAACACTGAAGCTTTCTTT. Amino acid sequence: CASSMGQGQVNTEAFF.

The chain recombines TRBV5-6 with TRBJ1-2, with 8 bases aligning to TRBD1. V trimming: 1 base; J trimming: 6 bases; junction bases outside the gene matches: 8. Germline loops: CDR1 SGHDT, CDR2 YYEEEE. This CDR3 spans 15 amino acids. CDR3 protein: CASSLTTGGDDGYTF. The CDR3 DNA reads TGTGCCAGCAGCTTGACAACAGGGGGTGATGATGGCTACACCTTC. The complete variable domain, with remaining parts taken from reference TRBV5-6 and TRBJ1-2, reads DAGVTQSPTHLIKTRGQQVTLRCSPKSGHDTVSWYQQALGQGPQFIFQYYEEEERQRGNFPDRFSGHQFPNYSSELNVNALLLGDSALYLCASSLTTGGDDGYTFGSGTRLTVV.

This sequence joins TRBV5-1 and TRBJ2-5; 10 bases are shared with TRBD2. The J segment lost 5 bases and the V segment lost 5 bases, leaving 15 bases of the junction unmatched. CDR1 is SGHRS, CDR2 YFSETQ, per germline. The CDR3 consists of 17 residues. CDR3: CASSSTDLAGEGETQYF. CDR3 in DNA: TGCGCCAGCAGTTCTACCGATCTAGCGGGAGAAGGGGAGACCCAGTACTTC.

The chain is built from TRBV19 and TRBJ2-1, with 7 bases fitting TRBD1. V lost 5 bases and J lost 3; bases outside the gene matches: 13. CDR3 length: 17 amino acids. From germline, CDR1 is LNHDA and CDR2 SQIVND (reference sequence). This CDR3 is CASSETLGDSRYNEQFF. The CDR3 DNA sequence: TGTGCCAGTAGTGAGACACTGGGGGACAGCCGCTACAATGAGCAGTTCTTC.

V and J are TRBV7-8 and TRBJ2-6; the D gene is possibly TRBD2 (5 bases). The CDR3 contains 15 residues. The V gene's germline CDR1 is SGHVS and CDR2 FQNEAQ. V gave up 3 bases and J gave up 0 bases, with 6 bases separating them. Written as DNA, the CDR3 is TGTGCCAGCAGCTTTGGAGGCTCTGGGGCCAACGTCCTGACTTTC. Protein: CASSFGGSGANVLTF.

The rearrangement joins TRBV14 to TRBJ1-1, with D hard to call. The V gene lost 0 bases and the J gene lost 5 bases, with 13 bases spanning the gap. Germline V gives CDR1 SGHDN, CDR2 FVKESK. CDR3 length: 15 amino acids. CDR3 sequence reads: CASSQEFMVRTEAFF. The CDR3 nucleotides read TGTGCCAGCAGCCAAGAGTTTATGGTCCGGACTGAAGCTTTCTTT. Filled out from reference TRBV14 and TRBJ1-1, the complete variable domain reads EAGVTQFPSHSVIEKGQTVTLRCDPISGHDNLYWYRRVMGKEIKFLLHFVKESKQDESGMPNNRFLAERTGGTYSTLKVQPAELEDSGVYFCASSQEFMVRTEAFFGQGTRLTVV.

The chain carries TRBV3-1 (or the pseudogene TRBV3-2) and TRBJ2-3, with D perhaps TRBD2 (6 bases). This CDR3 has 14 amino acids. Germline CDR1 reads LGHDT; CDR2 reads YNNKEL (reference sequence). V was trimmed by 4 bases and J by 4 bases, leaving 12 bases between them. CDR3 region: CASSPSGFPDTQYF. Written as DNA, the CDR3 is TGTGCCAGCAGCCCGAGCGGGTTCCCAGATACGCAGTATTTT.

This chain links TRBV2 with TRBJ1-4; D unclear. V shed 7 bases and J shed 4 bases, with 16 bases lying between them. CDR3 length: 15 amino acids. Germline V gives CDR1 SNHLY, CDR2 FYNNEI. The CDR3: CASKVSGVGNEKLFF. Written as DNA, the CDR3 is TGTGCCAGCAAGGTATCGGGAGTTGGTAATGAAAAACTGTTTTTT. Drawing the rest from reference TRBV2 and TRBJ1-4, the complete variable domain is EPEVTQTPSHQVTQMGQEVILRCVPISNHLYFYWYRQILGQKVEFLVSFYNNEISEKSEIFDDQFSVERPDGSNFTLKIRSTKLEDSAMYFCASKVSGVGNEKLFFGSGTQLSVL.

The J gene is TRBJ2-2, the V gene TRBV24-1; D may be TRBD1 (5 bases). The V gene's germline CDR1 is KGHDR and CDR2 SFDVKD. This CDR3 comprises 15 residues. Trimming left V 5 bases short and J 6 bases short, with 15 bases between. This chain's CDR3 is CATSATRVNAGELFF. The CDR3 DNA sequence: TGTGCCACCAGTGCGACCAGGGTTAACGCCGGGGAGCTGTTTTTT.

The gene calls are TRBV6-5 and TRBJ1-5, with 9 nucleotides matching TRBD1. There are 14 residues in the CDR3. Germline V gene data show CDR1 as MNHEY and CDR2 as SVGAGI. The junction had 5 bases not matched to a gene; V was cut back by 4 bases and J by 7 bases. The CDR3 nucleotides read TGTGCCAGCAGTTCTCGGGACAGGGACCAGCCCCAGCATTTT. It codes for CASSSRDRDQPQHF.

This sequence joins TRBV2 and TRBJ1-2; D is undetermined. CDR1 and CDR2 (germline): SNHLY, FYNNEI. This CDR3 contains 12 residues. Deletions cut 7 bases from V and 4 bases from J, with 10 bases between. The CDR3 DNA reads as TGTGCCAGCATTGCAGGCTCCTATGGCTACACCTTC. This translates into CASIAGSYGYTF.

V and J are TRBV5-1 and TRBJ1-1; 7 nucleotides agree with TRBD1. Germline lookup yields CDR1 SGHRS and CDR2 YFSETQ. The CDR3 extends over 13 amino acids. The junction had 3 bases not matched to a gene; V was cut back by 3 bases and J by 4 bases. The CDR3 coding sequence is TGCGCCAGCAGCTCCCCAGGGGGCACTGAAGCTTTCTTT. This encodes CASSSPGGTEAFF.